These T cell receptor beta chains were read from a single sample in a study of T cells expressing NK-cell markers. One entry per CDR3 protein, without DNA, is what TCRdb gives after re-calling the 5' RACE reads. The sample includes about 550,000 distinct CDR3 sequences. The specimen sequenced was blood T cells: a sorted CD56 or NKG2C T cell subset, CD4+ or CD8+ T cells, or bulk PBMC T cells (not recorded which). These receptor sequences come from a man aged 18 to 30 in good health. Both conserved end residues are part of each CDR3. Fields, in order: J gene, V gene, CDR3 protein.

j_gene: TRBJ1-5
v_gene: TRBV20-1
CDR3aa: CSAQPTAISNQPQHF

j_gene: TRBJ2-1
v_gene: TRBV5-1
CDR3aa: CASSFSSGGNNEQFF

j_gene: TRBJ2-1
v_gene: TRBV6-2/TRBV6-3
CDR3aa: CASRPLTSGYHNEQFF

j_gene: TRBJ2-4
v_gene: TRBV6-5
CDR3aa: CASSYLTSPINIQYF

j_gene: TRBJ2-2
v_gene: TRBV6-5
CDR3aa: CASGARSLAGELFF

j_gene: TRBJ2-1
v_gene: TRBV7-9
CDR3aa: CASSLAQGGPVAEQFF

j_gene: TRBJ2-2
v_gene: TRBV4-3
CDR3aa: CASSLLTSGRIENTGELFF

j_gene: TRBJ2-7
v_gene: TRBV28
CDR3aa: CASSPGVSGRAEEQYF

j_gene: TRBJ1-5
v_gene: TRBV12-3/TRBV12-4
CDR3aa: CASSPATGWQPQHF

j_gene: TRBJ2-7
v_gene: TRBV15
CDR3aa: CATSRVGGEDEQYF

j_gene: TRBJ1-4
v_gene: TRBV20-1
CDR3aa: CSAPRQATNEKLFF

j_gene: TRBJ2-5
v_gene: TRBV24-1
CDR3aa: CATSRPGAEETQYF

j_gene: TRBJ1-1
v_gene: TRBV7-8
CDR3aa: CASSPMPDTTEAFF

j_gene: TRBJ1-1
v_gene: TRBV7-9
CDR3aa: CASSTAGQGHLSTEAFF

j_gene: TRBJ2-1
v_gene: TRBV11-2
CDR3aa: CASSQIAGSEQFF

j_gene: TRBJ2-1
v_gene: TRBV12-3/TRBV12-4
CDR3aa: CASGGRAVAGELNEQFF

j_gene: TRBJ2-3
v_gene: TRBV11-2
CDR3aa: CASSSDIIGTSTDTQYF

j_gene: TRBJ2-1
v_gene: TRBV27
CDR3aa: CASSLTSGRFPNEQFF

j_gene: TRBJ1-1
v_gene: TRBV9
CDR3aa: CASGQGKGEAFF

j_gene: TRBJ2-3
v_gene: TRBV6-1
CDR3aa: CASTPLAGGVDTQYF

j_gene: TRBJ1-1
v_gene: TRBV7-9
CDR3aa: CASLQQGLNTEAFF

j_gene: TRBJ1-1
v_gene: TRBV28
CDR3aa: CASSFAGGGGNTEAFF

j_gene: TRBJ2-1
v_gene: TRBV6-1
CDR3aa: CASSRQLGNYNEQFF

j_gene: TRBJ1-3
v_gene: TRBV7-9
CDR3aa: CASSSSPTGGADTIYF

j_gene: TRBJ2-1
v_gene: TRBV11-3
CDR3aa: CASSPPSGARGNEQFF

j_gene: TRBJ2-3
v_gene: TRBV20-1
CDR3aa: CSVLKLAGDGDTQYF

j_gene: TRBJ2-5
v_gene: TRBV20-1
CDR3aa: CSGGLFGGEETQYF

j_gene: TRBJ2-1
v_gene: TRBV9
CDR3aa: CASSGERPGLAVYNEQFF

j_gene: TRBJ2-1
v_gene: TRBV12-5
CDR3aa: CASGPEGPYNEQFF

j_gene: TRBJ2-3
v_gene: TRBV29-1
CDR3aa: CSVEEGLGGSAPDTQYF

j_gene: TRBJ1-4
v_gene: TRBV6-1
CDR3aa: CASRRGDTANEKLFF

j_gene: TRBJ1-2
v_gene: TRBV29-1
CDR3aa: CSVEGVGGADYGYTF

j_gene: TRBJ1-2
v_gene: TRBV7-9
CDR3aa: CASSPTGDHGYTF

j_gene: TRBJ2-1
v_gene: TRBV7-3
CDR3aa: CASSLTATSHNEQFF

j_gene: TRBJ1-6
v_gene: TRBV4-2
CDR3aa: CASSQGTETSPLHF

j_gene: TRBJ2-5
v_gene: TRBV6-1
CDR3aa: CASSGTSWGETQYF

j_gene: TRBJ2-6
v_gene: TRBV20-1
CDR3aa: CSARPGQGRYRSGANVLTF

j_gene: TRBJ2-5
v_gene: TRBV5-1
CDR3aa: CASSIQPQGGGETQYF

j_gene: TRBJ1-6
v_gene: TRBV9
CDR3aa: CASSEGRPPSPSPLHF

j_gene: TRBJ2-3
v_gene: TRBV24-1
CDR3aa: CATSVGDLIRTDTQYF

j_gene: TRBJ2-1
v_gene: TRBV15
CDR3aa: CATTEGNPNEQFF